These 10 T cell receptor beta chains came from one sample sequenced in a study of shared clonotypes between healthy human individuals. The data were produced by immunoSEQ multiplex PCR, yet TCRdb's version contains in-frame clones alone and is incomplete. The repertoire consists of about 600,000 clones, with 95% to 98% occurring once and the leading ten covering about 0.06%. Sequenced: naive CD4+ T cells sorted from blood. Subset of the sample: CD45RA+ positively selected. These receptors were taken from a woman aged 25 to 39 in good health.

The chain carries TRBV9 and TRBJ2-3; the match to TRBD1 covers 9 bases. Looked up from germline, CDR1 is SGDLS and CDR2 is YYNGEE. J was trimmed by 1 base and V by 1 base; bases with no gene match: 1. The CDR3 spans 15 residues. The CDR3 loop reads CASSVRTGGTDTQYF. CDR3 DNA sequence: TGTGCCAGCAGCGTACGGACAGGGGGCACAGATACGCAGTATTTT.

This clone showed up just once. The V call is TRBV28, the J call TRBJ1-4; D unresolved. The CDR3 is 13 residues long. The V gene lost 8 bases and the J gene lost 8 bases, with 15 bases spanning the gap. CDR1 and CDR2 (germline): MDHEN, SYDVKM. Here the CDR3 reads CASGPWEGEKLFF. The CDR3 region has the DNA TGTGCCAGCGGTCCATGGGAGGGAGAAAAACTGTTTTTT.

The chain couples TRBV5-1 to TRBJ2-1, with 7 bases that match TRBD1. CDR1 and CDR2 (germline): SGHRS, YFSETQ. This CDR3 is built from 14 residues. Trimming cost V 0 bases and J 4 bases; bases outside gene matches: 1. This chain's CDR3 is CASSLETGYNEQFF. Written as DNA, the CDR3 is TGCGCCAGCAGCTTGGAGACAGGGTACAATGAGCAGTTCTTC.

This chain links TRBV29-1 with TRBJ1-1, with D uncertain. Per germline, CDR1 SQVTM and CDR2 ANQGSEA. The CDR3 length is 11 residues. With 6 bases removed from V and 11 bases from J, the gap between germline ends came to 16 bases. CDR3 protein: CSVNGQREAFF. The CDR3 DNA reads as TGCAGCGTCAACGGGCAGAGGGAGGCTTTCTTT.

The CDR3 loop is CASTPPGQARYEQYF. The CDR3 DNA sequence: TGTGCCAGCACACCCCCCGGACAGGCCCGCTACGAGCAGTACTTC. V and J are TRBV28 and TRBJ2-7, with 7 bases identical to TRBD1. The CDR3 has 15 residues. The junction had 12 bases not matched to a gene; V was cut back by 7 bases and J by 3 bases. Germline V gene lookup returns CDR1 MDHEN and CDR2 SYDVKM.

This chain uses TRBV28 with TRBJ2-3; 13 positions agree with TRBD2. The CDR3 length is 14 residues. In germline, CDR1 is MDHEN, CDR2 SYDVKM. V trimming: 5 bases; J trimming: 11 bases; junction bases outside the gene matches: 7. The CDR3 spells CASSGTSGDVKQYF. CDR3 DNA: TGTGCCAGCAGTGGGACTAGCGGGGACGTCAAGCAGTATTTT. Using reference TRBV28 and TRBJ2-3 for the parts outside the CDR3, the full variable domain is DVKVTQSSRYLVKRTGEKVFLECVQDMDHENMFWYRQDPGLGLRLIYFSYDVKMKEKGDIPEGYSVSREKKERFSLILESASTNQTSMYLCASSGTSGDVKQYFGPGTRLTVL.

The chain carries TRBV5-1 and TRBJ2-1, with a possible D match to TRBD1 (7 bases). Trimming took 4 bases from V and 9 from J, leaving 20 bases between them. Looked up from germline, CDR1 is SGHRS and CDR2 is YFSETQ. The CDR3 is made up of 15 amino acids. The CDR3 here is CASSKNDRARGEQFF. The CDR3 bases are TGCGCCAGCAGCAAGAACGACAGGGCGCGGGGTGAGCAGTTCTTC.

The chain joins TRBV6-1 to TRBJ1-5; the D is unclear. The CDR3 has 13 amino acids. Germline V gene lookup returns CDR1 MNHNS and CDR2 SASEGT. Trimming shortened V by 5 bases and J by 3 bases, and 8 bases separated the two germline ends. The CDR3 DNA reads as TGTGCCAGCAGTCCACGGGTCAATCAGCCCCAGCATTTT. As protein: CASSPRVNQPQHF.

V is TRBV28 and J is TRBJ2-5; D is uncertain. The germline V gene has CDR1 MDHEN and CDR2 SYDVKM. V lost 5 bases and J lost 7, with 8 bases in between. The CDR3 is 11 amino acids. Here the CDR3 DNA reads TGTGCCAGCAGTCGTATCGCGACCCAGTACTTC. This encodes CASSRIATQYF.

The genes are TRBV23-1 and TRBJ1-1; D is unresolved. TRBV23-1 is an open reading frame, and its role is uncertain. The V end was cut by 2 bases, the J end by 0 bases, with 10 bases between. This CDR3 region has 15 residues. In nucleotides, the CDR3 is TGCGCCAGCAGTCAACCCTACAACGTGAACACTGAAGCTTTCTTT. This encodes CASSQPYNVNTEAFF.